Listed here are 18 T cell receptor beta chains from one sample, sequenced in a study of T cell responses to AZD1222 COVID-19 vaccine. The protocol was immunoSEQ multiplex PCR, while the TCRdb copy is restricted to in-frame clones and leaves out a portion. The table lists under 150,000 clones, around 87% of them singletons, with roughly 3.5% in the top ten. The input for sequencing was peripheral blood, taken on day 0 of AZD1222 vaccination. The receptors here all came from an adult in good health.

J is TRBJ1-1 and V is TRBV6-5; D is undetermined. From germline, CDR1 is MNHEY and CDR2 SVGAGI. V was trimmed by 11 bases and J by 11 bases, leaving 24 bases between them. The CDR3 length is 13 residues. CDR3: CASPSPDGLQAFF. CDR3 DNA sequence: TGTGCCTCCCCCTCCCCTGACGGTTTACAGGCTTTCTTT.

The gene calls are TRBV5-1 and TRBJ2-5; D assignment may be TRBD1 or TRBD2 (6 bases each). CDR1 and CDR2 (germline): SGHRS, YFSETQ. The CDR3 length is 17 residues. The V gene lost 0 bases and the J gene lost 5 bases, with 20 bases spanning the gap. This chain's CDR3 is CASSLGAGQGMIETQYF. For the CDR3, the DNA is TGCGCCAGCAGCTTGGGGGCGGGACAAGGAATGATCGAGACCCAGTACTTC.

The chain is built from TRBV9 and TRBJ1-1; D remains unclear. There are 14 residues in the CDR3. The V end was cut by 0 bases, the J end by 1 base, with 7 bases between. Germline CDR1 reads SGDLS; CDR2 reads YYNGEE. The CDR3 loop reads CASSVAGRNTEAFF. Written as DNA, the CDR3 is TGTGCCAGCAGCGTAGCGGGCAGGAACACTGAAGCTTTCTTT.

The chain joins TRBV19 to TRBJ1-2; no firm D call. The germline CDR1 and CDR2 sequences are LNHDA and SQIVND (reference sequence). Trimming cost V 0 bases and J 7 bases, with 6 bases left between them. The CDR3 runs 12 residues. The CDR3 DNA is TGTGCCAGTAGTATAGAGGGCTCTGGCTACACCTTC. It translates to CASSIEGSGYTF.

A single count supports this clone. The gene calls are TRBV18 and TRBJ1-2; 7 bases match TRBD1. Per germline, CDR1 KGHSH and CDR2 LQKENI. The CDR3 runs 14 residues. The V gene end was trimmed by 3 bases and the J gene end by 7 bases; junction bases not matched to a gene: 8. The CDR3 reads CASSPGQDWAGYTF. As DNA, the CDR3 is TGTGCCAGCTCACCCGGACAGGACTGGGCTGGCTACACCTTC.

The chain employs TRBV5-1 and TRBJ1-1; no definite D call. Germline assignment: CDR1 SGHRS and CDR2 YFSETQ. The CDR3 contains 14 residues. V gave up 7 bases and J gave up 6 bases, with 19 bases separating them. Here the CDR3 DNA reads TGCGCCAGCTCCATGACCGGGGTTTCCGCTGAAGCTTTCTTT. Translated: CASSMTGVSAEAFF.

The chain links TRBV6-4 to TRBJ2-3; TRBD1 aligns across 9 bases. The germline V gene encodes CDR1 MRHNA and CDR2 SNTAGT. Losses at the gene ends were 3 bases for V and 6 bases for J; bases not matched to a gene: 4. The CDR3 length is 14 residues. The CDR3, as DNA: TGTGCCAGCAGTGAAACAGGGGGCTCGGATACGCAGTATTTT. Its translation is CASSETGGSDTQYF.

V usage is TRBV6-1 and J usage is TRBJ2-1; TRBD2 matches 8 bases. Germline V lookup: CDR1 MNHNS, CDR2 SASEGT. After removal of 2 bases from V and 3 bases from J, the junction contained 6 bases not matched to a gene. The CDR3 length is 16 residues. In nucleotides, the CDR3 is TGTGCCAGCAGTGAAACGCTCGGGGGGGACTACAATGAGCAGTTCTTC. Its translation: CASSETLGGDYNEQFF.

The chain's CDR3 is CASSNTRGGQETQYF. CDR3 nucleotide sequence: TGTGCCAGCAGCAACACTCGGGGGGGCCAAGAGACCCAGTACTTC. The chain carries TRBV7-8 and TRBJ2-5, with 8 bases lining up with TRBD2. CDR1 SGHVS and CDR2 FQNEAQ come from the germline V gene. V shed 5 bases, J shed 1 base, and the junction held 6 bases outside the gene matches. The CDR3 length is 15 residues.

This chain connects TRBV5-1 to TRBJ1-2, with TRBD1 identical over 7 bases. After removal of 6 bases from V and 4 bases from J, the junction contained 9 bases not matched to a gene. CDR3 length equals 14 residues. Germline V gene lookup returns CDR1 SGHRS and CDR2 YFSETQ. The CDR3 loop is CASNIQGPGYGYTF. CDR3 coding DNA: TGCGCCAGCAACATACAGGGGCCGGGCTATGGCTACACCTTC.

The chain links TRBV27 to TRBJ1-2; 8 positions agree with TRBD1. Germline trimming cut 8 bases from V and 4 bases from J; bases unmatched to any gene: 12. The germline V gene has CDR1 MNHEY and CDR2 SMNVEV (reference sequence). CDR3 length: 15 amino acids. For the CDR3, the DNA is TGTGCCAGCTCAATTTGGGGACAGGCGGTCTATGGCTACACCTTC. It encodes CASSIWGQAVYGYTF.

The V and J genes are TRBV29-1 and TRBJ1-2, with D uncertain. The V gene's germline CDR1 is SQVTM and CDR2 ANQGSEA. Trimming shortened V by 4 bases and J by 5 bases, and 5 bases separated the two germline ends. This CDR3 has 10 residues. The CDR3 sequence is CSVAGYGYTF. In nucleotides, the CDR3 is TGCAGCGTTGCGGGATATGGCTACACCTTC.

This clone showed up just a few times. J is TRBJ2-1 and V is TRBV4-3; TRBD2 matches at 7 bases. Germline V gives CDR1 LGHNA, CDR2 YSLEER. V gave up 0 bases and J gave up 5 bases; unmatched junction bases: 10. The CDR3 sequence is 17 residues long. CDR3 nucleotides: TGCGCCAGCAGCCAAGATGGTCCAGCGGGGAAGAACAATGAGCAGTTCTTC. Its translation: CASSQDGPAGKNNEQFF.

The gene calls are TRBV2 and TRBJ1-1; perhaps TRBD1 as D (6 bases). Germline CDR1 and CDR2: SNHLY and FYNNEI. The CDR3 consists of 13 residues. V was cut by 6 bases and J by 4 bases, with 12 bases left in between. The CDR3 protein is CASSVRGSTEAFF. The CDR3 region has the DNA TGTGCCAGCAGCGTTAGGGGGTCCACTGAAGCTTTCTTT. Filled out from reference TRBV2 and TRBJ1-1, the complete variable domain reads EPEVTQTPSHQVTQMGQEVILRCVPISNHLYFYWYRQILGQKVEFLVSFYNNEISEKSEIFDDQFSVERPDGSNFTLKIRSTKLEDSAMYFCASSVRGSTEAFFGQGTRLTVV.

The chain carries TRBV10-3 and TRBJ1-4; D possibly corresponds to TRBD1 (5 bases). V gave up 9 bases and J gave up 6 bases, with 11 bases separating them. The length of the CDR3 is 12 residues. CDR1 and CDR2 from the germline V gene are ENHRY and SYGVKD. CDR3 protein: CAISGADEKLFF. DNA for the CDR3: TGTGCCATATCCGGGGCCGATGAAAAACTGTTTTTT.

V usage is TRBV4-1 and J usage is TRBJ1-4; D call uncertain. The CDR3 totals 14 residues. V was trimmed by 4 bases and J by 6 bases, leaving 12 bases between them. Germline CDR1 is MGHRA and CDR2 is YSYEKL. CDR3: CASSRLERYEKLFF. Written as DNA, the CDR3 is TGCGCCAGCAGCCGGTTAGAACGATATGAAAAACTGTTTTTT.

The chain couples TRBV12-3 or TRBV12-4 to TRBJ1-1, with D tentatively TRBD1 (6 bases). The V end lost 3 bases, the J end lost 7 bases, and 9 bases lay between the germline ends. The CDR3 covers 12 residues. CDR3: CASSFRGHEAFF. Written as DNA, the CDR3 is TGTGCCAGCAGTTTTCGGGGGCATGAAGCTTTCTTT.

The gene calls are TRBV6-5 and TRBJ2-5; perhaps TRBD1 as D (6 bases). V was pared by 4 bases and J by 1 base, with 10 bases between. From germline, CDR1 is MNHEY and CDR2 SVGAGI. CDR3 size: 14 residues. CDR3 region: CASSLTGIQETQYF. The CDR3 DNA reads TGTGCCAGCAGTTTAACAGGGATCCAAGAGACCCAGTACTTC.